Listed below are T cell receptor beta chains from one sample, sequenced in a study of T cell changes during pregnancy in multiple sclerosis. The table came from immunoSEQ multiplex PCR; TCRdb's copy has only in-frame clones and leaves some out. Of roughly 59,000 clones in the sample, approximately 93% were seen once. The source was CD8+ T cells from peripheral blood mononuclear cells, collected in the second trimester of pregnancy. The receptors here all came from a female donor with multiple sclerosis, enrolled in a pregnancy study. Both conserved end residues are part of each CDR3. The order of the fields is V gene, J gene, D gene, clone size, CDR3 DNA, CDR3 protein. A D gene is named only where the DNA matches it firmly. Clone size, where shown, is once, few, many, or a class for clones that have expanded.

>TRBV11-2|TRBJ2-7|TRBD1|NA
TGTGCCAGCAGCCCCGGGACAGGGTACGAGCAGTACTTC
CASSPGTGYEQYF
>TRBV4-1|TRBJ2-7|TRBD2|NA
TGCGCCAGCAGCCAAGGGGGACTAGCGGGAGGGCAGCAGTACTTC
CASSQGGLAGGQQYF
>TRBV30|TRBJ1-1|NA|NA
TGTGCCTGGAGCCCCGGGGGGATGAACACTGAAGCTTTCTTT
CAWSPGGMNTEAFF
>TRBV7-9|TRBJ2-1|TRBD2|NA
TGTGCCAGCAGCTTAGGTGCTAGCGGGGACAATGAGCAGTTCTTC
CASSLGASGDNEQFF
>TRBV29-1|TRBJ2-4|TRBD1|NA
TGCAGCGTTTTACAGGGGAGACCCAAAAACATTCAGTACTTC
CSVLQGRPKNIQYF
>TRBV27|TRBJ2-2|NA|once
TGTGCCAGCAGTCGTGCGCCCGGGGAGCTGTTTTTT
CASSRAPGELFF
>TRBV27|TRBJ2-7|TRBD2|NA
TGTGCCAGCAGTTTAGGCGGGAGTCCCAACGAGCAGTACTTC
CASSLGGSPNEQYF
>TRBV27|TRBJ2-7|NA|NA
TGTGCCAGCAGTTTATCGGGAGGGGGTAGCGCCAGCTACGAGCAGTACTTC
CASSLSGGGSASYEQYF
>TRBV4-2|TRBJ2-7|TRBD2|NA
TGTGCCAGCAGCCGTCGGCTAGCGGGCTCCTACGAGCAGTACTTC
CASSRRLAGSYEQYF
>TRBV5-5|TRBJ1-3|TRBD1|NA
TGTGCCAGCAGCGCAACACAGGGGGCTGGAAACACCATATATTTT
CASSATQGAGNTIYF
>TRBV27|TRBJ1-1|NA|NA
TGTGCCAGCAGTGGTGGGACACATGAAGCTTTCTTT
CASSGGTHEAFF
>TRBV30|TRBJ1-2|TRBD1|NA
TGTGCCTGGATACTATCCGGGACAGGCCCCTCTGGCTACACCTTC
CAWILSGTGPSGYTF
>TRBV19|TRBJ2-1|TRBD2|NA
TGTGCCACCGGGACTAGCGGGAGCAATGAGCAGTTCTTC
CATGTSGSNEQFF
>TRBV2|TRBJ2-7|TRBD1|NA
TGTGCCAGCAGTGAAACCGGGACAGGGTTATACGAGCAGTACTTC
CASSETGTGLYEQYF
>TRBV29-1|TRBJ2-7|TRBD2|NA
TGCAGCGTTGAGGGGAGCGGGAGGGGAGGTTACGAGCAGTACTTC
CSVEGSGRGGYEQYF
>TRBV27|TRBJ2-7|NA|NA
TGTGCCAGCAGTTTATCCGGCGGCGAGCAGTACTTC
CASSLSGGEQYF
>TRBV4-1|TRBJ1-5|TRBD1|NA
TGCGCCAGCAGCCAAGAACTCGGGACAGGGGGCAAGCAGCCCCAGCATTTT
CASSQELGTGGKQPQHF
>TRBV9|TRBJ2-2|NA|once
TGTGCCAGCAGCGCAGGCGTGGGCGGGGAGCTGTTTTTT
CASSAGVGGELFF
>TRBV19|TRBJ1-1|TRBD1|NA
TGTGCCAGTAGTATGGGACAGGTGAACACTGAAGCTTTCTTT
CASSMGQVNTEAFF
>TRBV7-9|TRBJ2-1|TRBD2|NA
TGTGCCAGCAGCCCCAGGACTAGCAGCAATGAGCAGTTCTTC
CASSPRTSSNEQFF
>TRBV6-5|TRBJ1-2|NA|NA
TGTGCCAGCAGTAGCGGGGGGTTTGGCTATGGCTACACCTTC
CASSSGGFGYGYTF
>TRBV2|TRBJ2-1|TRBD1|NA
TGTGCCAGCAGGGCCGGGACAGGGTCCTACAATGAGCAGTTCTTC
CASRAGTGSYNEQFF
>TRBV5-6|TRBJ1-2|NA|NA
TGTGCCAGCCTGGGGGGGCACAACTATGGCTACACCTTC
CASLGGHNYGYTF
>TRBV19|TRBJ2-1|TRBD1|NA
TGTGCCAGTAGCTATGGGACAGTCGATGAGCAGTTCTTC
CASSYGTVDEQFF
>TRBV2|TRBJ1-2|NA|once
TGTGCCAGCAGTGACTTCGGTGGCTACACCTTC
CASSDFGGYTF
>TRBV6-1|TRBJ2-5|TRBD2|NA
TGTGCCAGCAGTGGGACACTAGCGGGATCCACACTTGGGGAGACCCAGTACTTC
CASSGTLAGSTLGETQYF
>TRBV27|TRBJ1-5|NA|NA
TGTGCCAGCAGTCCGAGGGGGGGTCAGCCCCAGCATTTT
CASSPRGGQPQHF
>TRBV27|TRBJ2-7|NA|NA
TGTGCCAGCGGACCGGGAGCCTACGAGCAGTACTTC
CASGPGAYEQYF
>TRBV19|TRBJ2-2|NA|NA
TGTGCCAGTACCTTGTACGGGAACACCGGGGAGCTGTTTTTT
CASTLYGNTGELFF
>TRBV29-1|TRBJ2-7|TRBD2|NA
TGCAGCGCCCGCGCCGTAAGCGGGAGGGCTTACGAGCAGTACTTC
CSARAVSGRAYEQYF
>TRBV7-9|TRBJ2-3|TRBD2|NA
TGTGCCAGCAGCCCCTCCTGGACACTAGCGGGAAAAGATACGCAGTATTTT
CASSPSWTLAGKDTQYF
>TRBV5-8|TRBJ2-1|TRBD2|NA
TGTGCCAGCAGCTGGGGGATACTAGCGGGAGGCCTCTCCTACAATGAGCAGTTCTTC
CASSWGILAGGLSYNEQFF
>TRBV12-5|TRBJ2-1|TRBD1|NA
TGTGCTAGTGGCGAGGGGGCTAGATCCTACAATGAGCAGTTCTTC
CASGEGARSYNEQFF
>TRBV13|TRBJ1-1|NA|NA
TGTGCCAGCAGCTTAGGGGAGGGTTTTGAAGCTTTCTTT
CASSLGEGFEAFF
>TRBV27|TRBJ2-1|NA|NA
TGTGCCAGCAGTAGAAGACAGCCCAATGAGCAGTTCTTC
CASSRRQPNEQFF
>TRBV15|TRBJ1-3|NA|NA
TGTGCCACCAGCTACCCCCCCACAACTGGAAACACCATATATTTT
CATSYPPTTGNTIYF
>TRBV6-5|TRBJ2-1|NA|NA
TGTGCCAGCAGTTACTATCCGGGAGAGGACAATGAGCAGTTCTTC
CASSYYPGEDNEQFF
>TRBV27|TRBJ1-1|NA|once
TGTGCCAGCACCCTTAACAGCGGATACACTGAAGCTTTCTTT
CASTLNSGYTEAFF
>TRBV5-1|TRBJ1-1|TRBD1|once
TGCGCCAGCAGCGCCCGGGACAGGGGGATATTGAACACTGAAGCTTTCTTT
CASSARDRGILNTEAFF
>TRBV5-1|TRBJ1-3|NA|NA
TGCGCCAGCAGCTTAAAAGGAGCCCGGGCAGGGATCTCTGGAAACACCATATATTTT
CASSLKGARAGISGNTIYF
>TRBV28|TRBJ2-7|NA|NA
TGTGCCAGCAGTGCTGGTAGGAGGCAGTACTTC
CASSAGRRQYF
>TRBV27|TRBJ2-7|NA|NA
TGTGCCAGCAGTTTGGGGGGCGAGCAGTACTTC
CASSLGGEQYF
>TRBV15|TRBJ2-7|TRBD1|NA
TGTGCCACCAGTAGGACAGGGGTCGACGAGCAGTACTTC
CATSRTGVDEQYF
>TRBV19|TRBJ2-2|TRBD2|NA
TGTGCCAGTAGCCCAGGGACTCTAGCGGGGGGCCGTGGCGGGGAGCTGTTTTTT
CASSPGTLAGGRGGELFF
>TRBV27|TRBJ2-5|TRBD1|NA
TGTGCCAGCAGTCCGATTCCCCCGGGACAGGGTGACCAAGAGACCCAGTACTTC
CASSPIPPGQGDQETQYF
>TRBV5-4|TRBJ2-7|NA|once
TGTGCCAGCAGCTCCCGGTGGGACGGACAGACTTCCTACGAGCAGTACTTC
CASSSRWDGQTSYEQYF
>TRBV7-9|TRBJ2-1|NA|NA
TGTGCCAGCAGCTTAGGGACCGGGATGAGCTCCTACAATGAGCAGTTCTTC
CASSLGTGMSSYNEQFF
>TRBV7-9|TRBJ2-3|TRBD2|NA
TGTGCCAGCAGCCATTCCGGGACTAGATACTATAGCACAGATACGCAGTATTTT
CASSHSGTRYYSTDTQYF